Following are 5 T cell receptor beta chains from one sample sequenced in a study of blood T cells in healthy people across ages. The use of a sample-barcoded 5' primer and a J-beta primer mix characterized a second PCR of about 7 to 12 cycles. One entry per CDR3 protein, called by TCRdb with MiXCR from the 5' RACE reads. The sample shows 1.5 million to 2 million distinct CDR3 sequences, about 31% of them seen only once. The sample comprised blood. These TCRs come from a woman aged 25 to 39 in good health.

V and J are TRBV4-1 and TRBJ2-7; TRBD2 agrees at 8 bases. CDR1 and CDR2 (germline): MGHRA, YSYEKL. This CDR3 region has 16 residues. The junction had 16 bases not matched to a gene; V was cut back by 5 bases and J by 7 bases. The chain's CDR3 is CASSTLGTGGTNEQYF. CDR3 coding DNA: TGCGCCAGCAGCACCCTGGGGACGGGGGGGACGAATGAGCAGTACTTC.

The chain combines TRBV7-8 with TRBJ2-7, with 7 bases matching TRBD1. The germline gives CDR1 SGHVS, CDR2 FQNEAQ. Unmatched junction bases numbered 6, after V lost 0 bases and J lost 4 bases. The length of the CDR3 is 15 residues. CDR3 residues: CASSLARTGTYEQYF. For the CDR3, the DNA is TGTGCCAGCAGCTTAGCGCGGACAGGTACTTACGAGCAGTACTTC.

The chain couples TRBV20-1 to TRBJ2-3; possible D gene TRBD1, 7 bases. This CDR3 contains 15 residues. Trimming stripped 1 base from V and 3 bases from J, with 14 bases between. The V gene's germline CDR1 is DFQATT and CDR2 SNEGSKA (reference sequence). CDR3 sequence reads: CSARAGGPGTDTQYF. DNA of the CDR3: TGCAGTGCTAGAGCAGGGGGGCCTGGGACAGATACGCAGTATTTT.

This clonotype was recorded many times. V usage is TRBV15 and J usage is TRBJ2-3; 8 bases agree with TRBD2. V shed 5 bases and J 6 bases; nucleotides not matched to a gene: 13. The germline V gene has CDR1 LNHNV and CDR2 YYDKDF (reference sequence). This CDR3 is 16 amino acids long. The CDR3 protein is CATSRRDFRGGDTQYF. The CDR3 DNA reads TGTGCCACCAGCCGCAGGGACTTCCGCGGGGGGGATACGCAGTATTTT.

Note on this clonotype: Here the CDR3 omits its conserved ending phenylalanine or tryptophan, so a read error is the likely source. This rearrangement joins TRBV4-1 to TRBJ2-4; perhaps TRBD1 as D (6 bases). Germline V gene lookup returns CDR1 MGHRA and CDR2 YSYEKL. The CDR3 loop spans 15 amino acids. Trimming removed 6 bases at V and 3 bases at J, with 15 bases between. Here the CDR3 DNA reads TGCGCCAGCAGGGAGTGGGACACAGGCAAAAACATTCAGTACTGC. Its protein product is CASREWDTGKNIQYC.